The 31 T cell receptor beta chains below all came from one sample that was sequenced in a study of CD4 and CD8 cells across lung adenocarcinoma regions (dated by TCRdb to 2016 to 2019). Libraries were built with PCR. Sequencing was performed on a HiSeq X Ten. The public reads were quality trimmed at Q25 with fastp and then assembled into clones with MiXCR by TCRdb, keeping productive beta chains. Rows are unified per CDR3 protein, each entry keeping the most common DNA and genes. This sample lists about 27,000 distinct CDR3 sequences; approximately 53% were detected once. Jointly, the top ten make up over 35% of the sample. Sequenced input: CD8+ T cells from the center of a lung tumor. The sample's cell subset or site label, in plain terms: tumor center region. These receptors were obtained from a male donor with lung adenocarcinoma. The CD4 and CD8 labels of this study may be unreliable.

The genes are TRBV3-1 and TRBJ2-5; no reliable D call. The DNA end is more similar to TRBJ2-7, so the J call may be wrong. CDR3 size: 14 residues. Germline CDR1 and CDR2: LGHDT and YNNKEL (reference sequence). The DNA of the CDR3 is TGTGCCAGCAGCCAAGATGTGGGCCCCGGCGAGCAGTACTTC. The encoded protein is CASSQDVGPGEQYF.

A remark on this clonotype: At one of its ends the junction is not consistent with the germline gene, which may arise from a read error. V and J are TRBV6-1 and TRBJ2-4; 8 nucleotides match TRBD2. Per germline, CDR1 MNHNS and CDR2 SASEGT. The CDR3 sequence is 16 residues long. CDR3 region: CASSVAGTGAKNTQYF. CDR3 DNA: TGTGCCAGCAGTGTAGCGGGGACGGGGGCCAAAAATACGCAGTATTTC.

In the case of this clonotype: A read error may produce the germline difference seen at one junction end. The chain combines TRBV10-3 with TRBJ2-4; D assignment may be TRBD1 or TRBD2 (5 bases each). This CDR3 comprises 14 residues. CDR1 and CDR2 (germline): ENHRY, SYGVKD. This chain's CDR3 is CGIWGMHSTDMQYF. The CDR3 DNA follows: TGTGGCATCTGGGGGATGCACAGCACAGATATGCAGTACTTT.

Turning to this clonotype: At one end the junction does not follow the germline gene, possibly because of a read error. This chain joins TRBV6-1 and TRBJ2-5; tentatively, D is TRBD1 (6 bases). This CDR3 has 15 residues. In germline, CDR1 is MNHNS, CDR2 SASEGT. For the CDR3, the DNA is TGTGCCAGGGGTGAAGGGGGACGCGTCCAAGAGACCCAGTATTTC. It encodes CARGEGGRVQETQYF.

A note on this clonotype: One end of the junction varies from germline; a read error may be responsible. V and J are TRBV9 and TRBJ1-6; D gene ambiguous. Germline V gene sequence: CDR1 SGDLS, CDR2 YYNGEE. This CDR3 region has 14 residues. CDR3 sequence: CASSESSLSYEQYF. DNA for the CDR3: TGTGCCAGCAGCGAGTCCTCCCTCTCCTACGAGCAGTACTTT.

This clonotype was observed a few times. The rearrangement joins TRBV5-1 to TRBJ2-3; TRBD2 might be the D (5 bases). Germline V CDR1 and CDR2: SGHRS, YFSETQ. The CDR3 runs to 16 residues. V shed 0 bases and J shed 0 bases, with 11 bases lying between them. CDR3 sequence reads: CASSLGGYTSTDTQYF. The CDR3 region has the DNA TGCGCCAGCAGCTTGGGCGGGTACACTAGCACAGATACGCAGTATTTT.

With regard to this clonotype: Its ends do not fully match the called genes, so a read error is possible. J is TRBJ2-5 and V is TRBV27; 7 bases fit TRBD1. The V gene's germline CDR1 is MNHEY and CDR2 SMNVEV (reference sequence). CDR3 size: 15 residues. For the CDR3, the DNA is TGTGGCAGGAGCCCAGGGGGTGGGGACAAAGAGACTCAGTACTTC. The encoded protein is CGRSPGGGDKETQYF.

At least ten counts were recorded for this clonotype. The rearrangement uses TRBV6-1 and TRBJ2-4, with D possibly being TRBD2 (5 bases). Germline V gives CDR1 MNHNS, CDR2 SASEGT. CDR3 length: 16 residues. V was cut by 5 bases and J by 3 bases, with 17 bases left in between. CDR3 residues: CASSPISSRGKNIQYF. For the CDR3, the DNA is TGTGCCAGCAGTCCCATCTCTAGTCGGGGCAAAAACATTCAGTACTTC.

The rearrangement uses TRBV10-2 and TRBJ2-3; weak D call: TRBD2 (6 bases). V gave up 4 bases and J gave up 12 bases, with 29 bases separating them. Germline lookup yields CDR1 WSHSY and CDR2 SAAADI. The CDR3 totals 17 residues. The CDR3 sequence is CASSGPPGLAAKNTQYF. In nucleotides, the CDR3 is TGCGCCAGCAGTGGCCCTCCGGGACTGGCTGCCAAAAACACTCAGTATTTT.

The chain is built from TRBV6-1 and TRBJ2-1; a possible D gene is TRBD2 (5 bases). The last part of the DNA fits TRBJ2-7 better; the J call may be wrong. The CDR3 is 11 amino acids. Germline V gene sequence: CDR1 MNHNS, CDR2 SASEGT. DNA for the CDR3: TGTGCCAGCGGGAGCTACTACGAGCAGTACTTC. Translation gives CASGSYYEQYF.

This sequence joins TRBV6-1 and TRBJ2-1; the match to TRBD1 covers 8 bases. V shed 4 bases, J shed 7 bases, and the junction held 6 bases outside the gene matches. This CDR3 is 14 amino acids long. Germline assignment: CDR1 MNHNS and CDR2 SASEGT. The CDR3 coding sequence is TGTGCCAGCAGTGGACGACAGGGGACGAATGAGCAGTTCTTC. It encodes CASSGRQGTNEQFF.

This clonotype ranks as medium-sized. The rearrangement links TRBV27 to TRBJ2-7; the match to TRBD2 covers 10 bases. Trimming removed 6 bases from V and 2 bases from J; junction bases left unmatched: 4. The CDR3 contains 14 residues. CDR1 MNHEY and CDR2 SMNVEV come from the germline V gene (reference sequence). The CDR3 nucleotides are TGTGCCAGCAGGGGACTAGCGAGGGCCTACGAGCAGTACTTC. Translation: CASRGLARAYEQYF.

This clonotype has just a few counts. This rearrangement joins TRBV27 to TRBJ2-7; 8 bases line up with TRBD2. The CDR3 contains 14 residues. The V gene's germline CDR1 is MNHEY and CDR2 SMNVEV (reference sequence). With 5 bases clipped from V and 2 bases from J, the junction kept 5 bases outside the gene matches. This CDR3 is CASSRTSGTYEQYF. CDR3 bases: TGTGCCAGCAGTCGAACTAGCGGAACCTACGAGCAGTACTTC.

About this clonotype itself: A junction boundary mismatches the germline segment, possibly from a read error. The CDR3 protein is CASGEGPSGKDTQYF. Here the CDR3 DNA reads TGCGCCAGCGGTGAGGGGCCGAGTGGCAAAGATACGCAGTATTTT. The V call is TRBV10-2, the J call TRBJ2-3; either TRBD1 or TRBD2 may fit D (5 bases each). CDR3 length: 15 amino acids. Germline lookup yields CDR1 WSHSY and CDR2 SAAADI.

This clonotype occurred a few times. This chain uses TRBV7-2 with TRBJ2-3; maybe TRBD1 (6 bases). V was shortened by 6 bases and J by 1 base, with 14 bases between the two germline ends. This CDR3 is built from 15 residues. The V gene's germline CDR1 is SGHTA and CDR2 FQGNSA. CDR3 loop: CASSPQGSRTDTQYF. The CDR3 DNA follows: TGTGCCAGCAGTCCACAGGGATCGCGCACAGATACGCAGTATTTT.

CDR3 DNA sequence: TGTGCCAGCAGCGTAGAGGATAGTAGGGGTACTTCGGGCGGGGAGCTGTTTTTT. Translating it yields CASSVEDSRGTSGGELFF. This sequence joins TRBV9 and TRBJ2-2; D perhaps matches TRBD1 (5 bases). V gave up 0 bases and J gave up 7 bases, with 22 bases separating them. CDR1 and CDR2 from the germline V gene are SGDLS and YYNGEE. The CDR3 extends over 18 amino acids.

Regarding this clonotype: One end of the junction fails to match germline, which may point to a read error. This chain connects TRBV5-6 to TRBJ2-3; TRBD2 matches at 8 bases. Per the germline V gene, CDR1 is SGHDT and CDR2 is YYEEEE. The CDR3 is 14 residues long. CDR3 region: CAGSRGLEGDTQYF. CDR3 in DNA: TGTGCGGGCAGCCGGGGACTAGAGGGGGATACCCAGTATTTT.

The table lists this clonotype with many counts. A read error may be the cause here, since a much bigger clone is one base away. CDR3 sequence reads: CASRGGGWGVDTGELFF. The DNA of the CDR3 is TGTGCCAGCAGGGGGGGGGGGTGGGGGGTCGACACCGGGGAGCTGTTTTTT. The V and J genes are TRBV6-1 and TRBJ2-2; 7 bases agree with TRBD2. V shed 6 bases, J shed 3 bases, and the junction held 13 bases outside the gene matches. The length of the CDR3 is 17 residues. CDR1 is MNHNS, CDR2 SASEGT, per germline.

Points on this clonotype: This may be a read error, as it is one base from a much larger clone. This chain uses TRBV27 with TRBJ2-5, with D possibly TRBD2 on 5 matching bases. CDR1 MNHEY and CDR2 SMNVEV come from the germline V gene (reference sequence). The V end lost 6 bases, the J end lost 11 bases, and 22 bases lay between the germline ends. The CDR3 has 14 residues. CDR3 nucleotides: TGTGCCAGCAGAATAGGGAGCGCAGACAATGAGCAGTACTTC. It codes for CASRIGSADNEQYF.

Worth noting for this clonotype: Relative to the germline gene, one junction end is altered; a read error may explain this. The rearrangement joins TRBV6-1 to TRBJ2-3; TRBD2 is a possible D gene (7 bases). The CDR3 is 16 amino acids. Germline CDR1 and CDR2: MNHNS and SASEGT. The CDR3 here is CASAGAGAGDQDTQYF. CDR3 bases: TGTGCCAGCGCGGGGGCCGGGGCCGGTGACCAAGATACGCAGTATTTC.

The V gene is TRBV6-1, the J gene TRBJ2-3; perhaps D is TRBD1 or TRBD2 (6 bases each). The end of the DNA is better explained by TRBJ2-7, so the J call may be wrong. CDR1 and CDR2 (germline): MNHNS, SASEGT. The CDR3 has 16 amino acids. CDR3 nucleotides: TGTGCCAGCAGTGACGCGGGGACATGGGCCAAAGACACGCAGTACTTC. Its translation is CASSDAGTWAKDTQYF.

As concerns this clonotype: A junction boundary mismatches the germline segment, possibly from a read error. The J gene is TRBJ2-3, the V gene TRBV10-3; 9 nucleotides align to TRBD2. The CDR3 has 18 amino acids. The V gene's germline CDR1 is ENHRY and CDR2 SYGVKD. The CDR3, as DNA: TGTGCCATCAGGAGCATGGCGGGAGGGGGAGGGGACAAAGATACCCAGTATTTT. Protein: CAIRSMAGGGGDKDTQYF.

V gene TRBV6-1 combines with J gene TRBJ2-5; the match to TRBD2 covers 12 bases. The trim removed 2 bases at V and 10 bases at J, leaving 20 bases unmatched. Per germline, CDR1 MNHNS and CDR2 SASEGT. The CDR3 loop spans 19 amino acids. The CDR3 here is CASSEKPSGRAWAQNIQYF. The CDR3 DNA reads as TGTGCCAGCAGTGAAAAGCCTAGCGGGAGGGCCTGGGCCCAAAACATCCAGTACTTC.

This clonotype was counted many times. A much larger clone sits a single nucleotide away, making a read error possible. This chain links TRBV6-5 with TRBJ2-5; 7 nucleotides align to TRBD1. Trimming removed 0 bases from V and 11 bases from J; junction bases left unmatched: 3. Germline V gene sequence: CDR1 MNHEY, CDR2 SVGAGI. CDR3 length: 12 amino acids. Here the CDR3 DNA reads TGTGCCAGCAGTTACTCCGGGACAGAGCAGTACTTC. It translates to CASSYSGTEQYF.

On this clonotype: Its ends do not fully match the called genes, so a read error is possible. The V and J genes are TRBV14 and TRBJ2-3, with TRBD2 as a possible D gene (6 bases). CDR1 SGHDN and CDR2 FVKESK come from the germline V gene. There are 14 residues in the CDR3. CDR3 protein: CASRAGRAQDTQYF. The CDR3 DNA reads TGTGCCAGCAGGGCGGGACGTGCCCAAGATACGCAGTACTTT.

This rearrangement joins TRBV11-2 to TRBJ2-1; D perhaps matches TRBD2 (6 bases). The DNA end is a closer match to TRBJ2-7, so the J assignment may be wrong. CDR1 is SGHAT, CDR2 FQNNGV, per germline. CDR3 size: 15 residues. The CDR3 sequence: CASSPMGTPNYEQYF. CDR3 nucleotide sequence: TGTGCCAGCAGCCCAATGGGGACTCCCAATTACGAGCAGTACTTC.

V is TRBV10-3 and J is TRBJ2-2, with a possible D match to TRBD1 (6 bases). Germline CDR1 ENHRY, CDR2 SYGVKD. CDR3 size: 14 residues. Trimming pared 10 bases from V and 2 bases from J, leaving 14 bases between. In DNA form, the CDR3 reads TGTGCCACCTTGACAGGCCTAAACACCGGGGAGCTGTTTTTT. Its protein is CATLTGLNTGELFF.

The chain has TRBV10-1 and TRBJ2-4; the D gene is possibly TRBD1 (6 bases). Germline CDR1 WNHNN, CDR2 SYGVQD (reference sequence). The V end lost 7 bases, the J end lost 8 bases, and 27 bases lay between the germline ends. CDR3 length: 17 amino acids. The CDR3 region is CASTTDSLSLDQDIQYF. The CDR3 DNA follows: TGCGCCAGCACAACGGACAGCCTAAGCCTTGACCAAGACATTCAGTACTTC.

This clonotype appeared a few times. Possible read error: a much larger clone is one base away. The chain couples TRBV7-3 to TRBJ2-3; maybe TRBD1 (6 bases). The DNA end is a closer match to TRBJ2-1, so the J assignment may be wrong. Germline V lookup: CDR1 SGHTA, CDR2 FQGTGA. The CDR3 contains 17 residues. The CDR3 DNA reads as TGTGCCAGCACAACTAACCAAACACGGACAGCACAAGAGACCCAGTTCTTC. Its protein is CASTTNQTRTAQETQFF.

Points on this clonotype: An end of the junction does not agree with germline; a read error may underlie this. The V and J genes are TRBV10-1 and TRBJ2-3; TRBD2 agrees at 8 bases. Near its end, the DNA agrees better with TRBJ2-7, so the J call may be wrong. The CDR3 sequence is 14 residues long. Looked up from germline, CDR1 is WNHNN and CDR2 is SYGVQD (reference sequence). In DNA, the CDR3 is TGCGCGAGCAGCGGGGGCGGGGACGCAGATACGCAGTACTTC. Translation: CASSGGGDADTQYF.

This chain joins TRBV11-2 and TRBJ2-7; tentatively, D is TRBD2 (6 bases). Trimming cost V 4 bases and J 7 bases, with 17 bases left between them. CDR3 length equals 14 residues. Germline lookup yields CDR1 SGHAT and CDR2 FQNNGV. CDR3 in amino acids: CASSSREALREQYV. CDR3 nucleotide sequence: TGTGCCAGCAGCTCGCGGGAAGCTCTTCGGGAGCAGTACGTC.